The rows below give T cell receptor beta chains drawn from one sample of a study of T-cell memory formation after mild COVID-19. TCRdb redid the calling of the 5' RACE reads with MiXCR, one entry per CDR3 protein. Of about 500,000 distinct CDR3 sequences in the sample, roughly 22% were seen once. The sample was PBMCs or a T cell subset sorted from them (not recorded which). These receptor sequences come from an adult woman who had mild COVID-19 (a few samples of this study predate the infection). Cell type and time point are not known. Both conserved end residues are part of each CDR3. A D gene is named only where the DNA matches it firmly. Rows give clone size only sometimes, using once, few, many, or a class for an expanded clone.

size: few; J: TRBJ2-7; V: TRBV18; D: TRBD1; DNA: TGTGCCAGCTCACCTCAGGGGGCGGGAGAGCAGTACTTC; CDR3: CASSPQGAGEQYF
size: -; J: TRBJ2-1; V: TRBV7-2; D: -; DNA: TGTGCCAGCAGCTTAGCGTGGGGGAGCTCCTACAATGAGCAGTTCTTC; CDR3: CASSLAWGSSYNEQFF
size: -; J: TRBJ2-1; V: TRBV24-1; D: TRBD1; DNA: TGTGCCACCAGTGATTGGGGACAGGGGGAAAGGGACTACAATGAGCAGTTCTTC; CDR3: CATSDWGQGERDYNEQFF
size: -; J: TRBJ2-5; V: TRBV11-2; D: TRBD1; DNA: TGTGCCAGCAGCTCCCGTGACAGGGGGTTACACGAGACCCAGTACTTC; CDR3: CASSSRDRGLHETQYF
size: -; J: TRBJ1-2; V: TRBV5-6; D: -; DNA: TGTGCCAGCAGTCTGGGCCGTCTCAATGGCTACACCTTC; CDR3: CASSLGRLNGYTF
size: -; J: TRBJ2-3; V: TRBV2; D: TRBD2; DNA: TGTGCCAGCACTGGGGAGGAGCGGGGTTTAGATACGCAGTATTTT; CDR3: CASTGEERGLDTQYF
size: few; J: TRBJ2-1; V: TRBV11-2; D: -; DNA: TGTGCCAGCAGCTTTAATAGTATGGAGCAGTTCTTC; CDR3: CASSFNSMEQFF
size: few; J: TRBJ2-7; V: TRBV29-1; D: -; DNA: TGCAGCGTTCGCCAAGGGGCCGCCGAGCAGTACTTC; CDR3: CSVRQGAAEQYF
size: few; J: TRBJ2-2; V: TRBV5-1; D: -; DNA: TGCGCCAGCAGCTTGGCTAGCGAGAGCGGGGAGCTGTTTTTT; CDR3: CASSLASESGELFF
size: -; J: TRBJ2-5; V: TRBV9; D: TRBD1; DNA: TGTGCCAGCAGCGTAGCGACAGGGCCAGAGACCCAGTACTTC; CDR3: CASSVATGPETQYF
size: few; J: TRBJ2-2; V: TRBV5-1; D: TRBD2; DNA: TGCGCCAGCAGCTCCGGGACTAGCGGGGGCGGGGAGCTGTTTTTT; CDR3: CASSSGTSGGGELFF
size: -; J: TRBJ2-2; V: TRBV5-4; D: -; DNA: TGTGCCAGCAGCAAACAGGGCTGGGGATACACCGGGGAGCTGTTTTTT; CDR3: CASSKQGWGYTGELFF
size: -; J: TRBJ2-3; V: TRBV7-6; D: -; DNA: TGTGCCAGCAGCTTATCACCTCGACAGGCTTTGGCAGATACGCAGTATTTT; CDR3: CASSLSPRQALADTQYF
size: -; J: TRBJ2-7; V: TRBV2; D: -; DNA: TGTGCCAGTGTGGGTTCCAGCCGCGAGCAGTACTTC; CDR3: CASVGSSREQYF
size: -; J: TRBJ2-2; V: TRBV12-3/TRBV12-4; D: TRBD2; DNA: TGTGCCAGCAGTTTTGGGCGGGGGGCCGCCACCGGGGAGCTGTTTTTT; CDR3: CASSFGRGAATGELFF
size: -; J: TRBJ2-7; V: TRBV10-3; D: TRBD2; DNA: TGTGCCATCAGGACAAAAGCGGGGGAGGTGGAGCAGTACTTC; CDR3: CAIRTKAGEVEQYF
size: few; J: TRBJ2-7; V: TRBV7-3; D: -; DNA: TGTGCCAGCAGCTTACGGCGGGGCCCTTCCTACGAGCAGTACTTC; CDR3: CASSLRRGPSYEQYF
size: few; J: TRBJ2-1; V: TRBV20-1; D: -; DNA: TGCAGTGCTAGAGAGCGGGTCCGAGGCACGGAGCAGTTCTTC; CDR3: CSARERVRGTEQFF
size: -; J: TRBJ2-7; V: TRBV3-1; D: -; DNA: TGTGCCAGCAGCCAAGATCACAGGAGAGGCGAGCAGTACTTC; CDR3: CASSQDHRRGEQYF
size: few; J: TRBJ2-7; V: TRBV6-6; D: -; DNA: TGTGCCAGCAGGTCCCCTGACAAGCCCTCCTACGAGCAGTACTTC; CDR3: CASRSPDKPSYEQYF